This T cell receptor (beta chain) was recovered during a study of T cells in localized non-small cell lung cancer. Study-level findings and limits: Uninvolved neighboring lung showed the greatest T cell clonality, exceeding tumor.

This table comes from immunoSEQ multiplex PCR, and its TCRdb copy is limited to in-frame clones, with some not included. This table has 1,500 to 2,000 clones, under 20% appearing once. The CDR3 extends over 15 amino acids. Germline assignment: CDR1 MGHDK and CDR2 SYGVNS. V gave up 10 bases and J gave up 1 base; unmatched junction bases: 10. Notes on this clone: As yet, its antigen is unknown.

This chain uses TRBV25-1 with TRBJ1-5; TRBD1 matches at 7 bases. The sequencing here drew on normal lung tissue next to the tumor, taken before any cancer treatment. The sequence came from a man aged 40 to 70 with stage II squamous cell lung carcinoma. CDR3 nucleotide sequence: TGTGCCAACGCCTCAAAGGACAGGAGCAATCAGCCCCAGCATTTT. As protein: CANASKDRSNQPQHF. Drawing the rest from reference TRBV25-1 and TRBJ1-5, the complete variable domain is EADIYQTPRYLVIGTGKKITLECSQTMGHDKMYWYQQDPGMELHLIHYSYGVNSTEKGDLSSESTVSRIRTEHFPLTLESARPSHTSQYLCANASKDRSNQPQHFGDGTRLSIL.